The 7 T cell receptor beta chains reported below all come from one sample, sequenced in a study of blood T cell repertoires in COVID-19. TCRdb's copy holds only in-frame clones and misses some; the assay was immunoSEQ multiplex PCR. Among approximately 470,000 clones listed, approximately 83% were seen once. The sample consisted of peripheral blood. These receptors all come from a human donor in a cohort sampled during active COVID-19.

The rearrangement joins TRBV9 to TRBJ2-2, with 10 bases lining up with TRBD1. V shed 3 bases and J 4 bases; nucleotides not matched to a gene: 3. The CDR3 extends over 15 amino acids. Per the germline V gene, CDR1 is SGDLS and CDR2 is YYNGEE. CDR3 nucleotides: TGTGCCAGCAGCGGACAGGGGGCGGGCACCGGGGAGCTGTTTTTT. Residues: CASSGQGAGTGELFF.

In DNA, the CDR3 is TGCGCCAGCAGCCAGATCGGGCGGGAGGCCCAAGAGACCCAGTACTTC. Amino acids: CASSQIGREAQETQYF. The genes are TRBV4-1 and TRBJ2-5; TRBD2 agrees at 8 bases. CDR3 length: 16 amino acids. The V gene's germline CDR1 is MGHRA and CDR2 YSYEKL. V lost 3 bases to trimming and J lost 1 base; unmatched junction nucleotides: 7.

Points on this clone: Other DNA sequences in this specimen translate into the identical CDR3. The chain uses TRBV6-5 and TRBJ1-1; D may be TRBD1 (5 bases). Germline loops: CDR1 MNHEY, CDR2 SVGAGI. Trimming removed 2 bases at V and 2 bases at J, with 9 bases between. The CDR3 length is 14 residues. Here the CDR3 DNA reads TGTGCCAGCAGTTACGGGGCCACAAACACTGAAGCTTTCTTT. It translates to CASSYGATNTEAFF.

The CDR3 nucleotides are TGCGCCAGCAGCCTAATAGACAGGGGACGGAGTTATGGCTACACCTTC. This sequence encodes CASSLIDRGRSYGYTF. This chain connects TRBV5-1 to TRBJ1-2; 8 nucleotides agree with TRBD1. J was trimmed by 5 bases and V by 4 bases; bases with no gene match: 13. Germline V gene lookup returns CDR1 SGHRS and CDR2 YFSETQ. CDR3 length: 16 amino acids. The variable domain in full, with the rest retrieved from reference TRBV5-1 and TRBJ1-2, is KAGVTQTPRYLIKTRGQQVTLSCSPISGHRSVSWYQQTPGQGLQFLFEYFSETQRNKGNFPGRFSGRQFSNSRSEMNVSTLELGDSALYLCASSLIDRGRSYGYTFGSGTRLTVV.

This clone came up once. CDR3 sequence (DNA): TGTGCCAGCAGCCCCCTTCGAGGGGGTATAAGCTCCTACGAGCAGTACTTC. Its protein product is CASSPLRGGISSYEQYF. This rearrangement joins TRBV4-2 to TRBJ2-7, with D perhaps matching TRBD1 (6 bases). V was shortened by 4 bases and J by 0 bases, with 19 bases between the two germline ends. Germline lookup yields CDR1 LGHNA and CDR2 YNFKEQ. The CDR3 has 17 amino acids.

The CDR3 DNA follows: TGTGCCAGCAGCCCCTTCAGGGGGCAGGCCTCCTATAATTCACCCCTCCACTTT. Its protein is CASSPFRGQASYNSPLHF. The rearrangement uses TRBV7-8 and TRBJ1-6; 8 nucleotides agree with TRBD1. V was pared by 5 bases and J by 0 bases, with 9 bases of the junction left unmatched. The CDR3 spans 18 residues. In germline, CDR1 is SGHVS, CDR2 FQNEAQ.

The rearrangement links TRBV7-9 to TRBJ1-1; D not certain. In germline, CDR1 is SEHNR, CDR2 FQNEAQ (reference sequence). V was pared by 5 bases and J by 2 bases, with 9 bases between. The CDR3 covers 13 residues. In nucleotides, the CDR3 is TGTGCCAGCAGCCAACAATTAAACACTGAAGCTTTCTTT. Translated, it gives CASSQQLNTEAFF.